The text below deals with one T cell receptor (beta chain). The data derive from a study of blood T cell repertoires in COVID-19. Study context: Collection of acute and convalescent COVID-19 samples took place in the United States, Italy and Spain. From T cells, B-cell-depleted T cells, or PBMCs came the material, which was cDNA or gDNA.

V lost 5 bases to trimming and J lost 6 bases; unmatched junction nucleotides: 11. CDR3 length: 16 residues. Germline CDR1 reads PRHDT; CDR2 reads FYEKMQ (reference sequence). Clones were sequenced by immunoSEQ multiplex PCR, and TCRdb holds only the in-frame ones, with some missing. The data show tens of thousands of clones, around 89% seen once. The TCR sequence derives from a man aged 65-85 years with active or convalescent COVID-19. The V call is TRBV13, the J call TRBJ2-1; 9 nucleotides agree with TRBD1. Sequencing was performed on peripheral blood. CDR3 in amino acids: CASSPERQGDGNEQFF. DNA of the CDR3: TGTGCCAGCAGCCCAGAAAGACAGGGGGATGGCAATGAGCAGTTCTTC.